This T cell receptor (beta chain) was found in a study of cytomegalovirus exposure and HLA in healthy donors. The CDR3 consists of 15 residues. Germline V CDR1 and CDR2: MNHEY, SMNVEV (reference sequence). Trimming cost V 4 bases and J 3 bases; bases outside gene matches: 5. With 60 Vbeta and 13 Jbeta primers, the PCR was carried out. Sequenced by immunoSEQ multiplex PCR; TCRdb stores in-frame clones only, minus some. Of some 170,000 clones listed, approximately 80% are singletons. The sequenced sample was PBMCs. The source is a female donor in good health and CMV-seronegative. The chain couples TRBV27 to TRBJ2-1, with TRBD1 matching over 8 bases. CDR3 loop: CASSSGQENYNEQFF. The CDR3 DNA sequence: TGTGCCAGCAGTTCGGGACAGGAGAACTACAATGAGCAGTTCTTC.